This T cell receptor (beta chain) was sequenced in a study of T cell repertoires in cytomegalovirus infection. At the level of the study: Indications came from public TCR beta signatures; they pointed to CMV infection and to a matching HLA type.

Each CDR3 protein is one row after TCRdb ran MiXCR on the reads. The table records roughly 730,000 distinct CDR3 sequences, roughly 36% of them present only once. On this clonotype itself: The target antigen is unknown.

CDR1 DFQATT and CDR2 SNEGSKA come from the germline V gene (reference sequence). V was trimmed by 5 bases and J by 5 bases, leaving 10 bases between them. This CDR3 spans 12 amino acids. Sequenced here: cultured PBMCs, sampled from culture after CMV antigen stimulation. The chain employs TRBV20-1 and TRBJ1-5, with D maybe TRBD1 (5 bases). The sequence was obtained from a human donor in good health (CMV status not recorded). Some clones in this sample may be carry-over from other donors' samples. The CDR3 protein is CSAQTGHQPQHF. In nucleotides, the CDR3 is TGCAGTGCTCAGACGGGACATCAGCCCCAGCATTTT.